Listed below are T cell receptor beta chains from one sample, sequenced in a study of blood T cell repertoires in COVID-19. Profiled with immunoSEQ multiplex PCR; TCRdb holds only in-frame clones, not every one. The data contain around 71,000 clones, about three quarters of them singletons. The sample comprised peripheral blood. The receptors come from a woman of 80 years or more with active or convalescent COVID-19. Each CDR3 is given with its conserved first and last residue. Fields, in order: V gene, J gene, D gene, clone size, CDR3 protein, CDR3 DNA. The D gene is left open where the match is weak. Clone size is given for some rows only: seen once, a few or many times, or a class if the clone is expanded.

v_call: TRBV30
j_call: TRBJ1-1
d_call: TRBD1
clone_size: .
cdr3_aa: CAWSRDRNTEAFF
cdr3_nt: TGTGCCTGGAGTCGGGACAGGAACACTGAAGCTTTCTTT

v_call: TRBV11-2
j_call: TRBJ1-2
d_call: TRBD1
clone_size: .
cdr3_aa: CASSPHSTGTLGYGYTF
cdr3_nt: TGTGCCAGCAGCCCTCATTCGACAGGGACGCTGGGCTATGGCTACACCTTC

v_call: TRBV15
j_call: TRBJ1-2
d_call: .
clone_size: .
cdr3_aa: CATSRGGDGYTF
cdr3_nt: TGTGCCACCAGCAGAGGGGGGGATGGCTACACCTTC

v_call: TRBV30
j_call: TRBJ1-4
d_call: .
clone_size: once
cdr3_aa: CAWSGGREEKLFF
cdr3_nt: TGTGCCTGGAGTGGAGGTAGAGAGGAAAAACTGTTTTTT

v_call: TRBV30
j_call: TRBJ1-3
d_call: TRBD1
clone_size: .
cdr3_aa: CAWSAPQGAAGNTIYF
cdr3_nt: TGTGCCTGGAGTGCACCACAGGGGGCTGCTGGAAACACCATATATTTT

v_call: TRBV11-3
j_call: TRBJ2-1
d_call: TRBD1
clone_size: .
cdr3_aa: CASSLDRQGYNEQFF
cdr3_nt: TGTGCCAGCAGCTTAGACAGACAGGGTTACAATGAGCAGTTCTTC

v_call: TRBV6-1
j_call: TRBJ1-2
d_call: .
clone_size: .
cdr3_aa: CASSDSREGNGYTF
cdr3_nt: TGTGCCAGCAGTGATTCCAGGGAGGGTAATGGCTACACCTTC

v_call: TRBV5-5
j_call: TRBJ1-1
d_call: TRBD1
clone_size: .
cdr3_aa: CASSRTGLGDEAFF
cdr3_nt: TGTGCCAGCAGCAGGACAGGGCTCGGGGATGAAGCTTTCTTT

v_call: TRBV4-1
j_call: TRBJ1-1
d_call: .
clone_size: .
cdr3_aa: CASSQHRATEAFF
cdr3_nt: TGCGCCAGCAGCCAACACAGGGCCACTGAAGCTTTCTTT

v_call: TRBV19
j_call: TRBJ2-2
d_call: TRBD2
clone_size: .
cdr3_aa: CASSIQTSGGNTGELFF
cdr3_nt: TGTGCCAGTAGTATACAAACTAGCGGGGGGAACACCGGGGAGCTGTTTTTT

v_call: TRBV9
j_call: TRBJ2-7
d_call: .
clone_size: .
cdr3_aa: CASSTSTGVYEQYF
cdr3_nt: TGTGCCAGCAGCACATCGACAGGAGTCTACGAGCAGTACTTC

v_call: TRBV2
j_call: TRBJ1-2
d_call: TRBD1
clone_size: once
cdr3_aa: CASSRDRYYGYTF
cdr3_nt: TGTGCCAGCAGTAGGGACAGATATTATGGCTACACCTTC

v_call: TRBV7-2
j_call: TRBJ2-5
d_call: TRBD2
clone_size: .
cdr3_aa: CASSFAGGQETQYF
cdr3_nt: TGTGCCAGCAGCTTCGCGGGGGGCCAAGAGACCCAGTACTTC

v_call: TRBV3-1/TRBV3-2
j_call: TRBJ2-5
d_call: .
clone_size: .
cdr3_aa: CASSQQGGETQYF
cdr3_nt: TGTGCCAGCAGCCAGCAGGGTGGGGAGACCCAGTACTTC

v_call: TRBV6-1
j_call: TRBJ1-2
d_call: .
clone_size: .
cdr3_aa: CASSEDLWTDSYGYTF
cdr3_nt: TGTGCCAGCAGTGAAGACCTTTGGACAGATTCCTATGGCTACACCTTC

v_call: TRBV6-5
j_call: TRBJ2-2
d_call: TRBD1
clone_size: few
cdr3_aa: CASSLTGDTGELFF
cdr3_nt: TGTGCCAGCAGCTTGACAGGGGATACCGGGGAGCTGTTTTTT

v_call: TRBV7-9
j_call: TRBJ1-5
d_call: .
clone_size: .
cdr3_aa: CASSQSGEGQPQHF
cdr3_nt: TGTGCCAGCAGCCAATCAGGGGAGGGGCAGCCCCAGCATTTT

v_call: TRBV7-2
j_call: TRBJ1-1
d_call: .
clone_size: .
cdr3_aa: CASSLAGGLNTEAFF
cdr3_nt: TGTGCCAGCAGCTTAGCGGGGGGACTAAACACTGAAGCTTTCTTT

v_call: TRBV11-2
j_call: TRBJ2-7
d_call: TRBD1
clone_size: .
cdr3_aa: CASSSGKRLGQGVSYEQYF
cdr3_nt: TGTGCCAGCAGCTCAGGAAAACGTTTGGGACAGGGAGTTTCCTACGAGCAGTACTTC

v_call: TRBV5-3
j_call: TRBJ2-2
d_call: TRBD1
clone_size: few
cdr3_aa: CARSTGTANTGELFF
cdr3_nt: TGTGCCAGAAGCACAGGGACAGCGAACACCGGGGAGCTGTTTTTT

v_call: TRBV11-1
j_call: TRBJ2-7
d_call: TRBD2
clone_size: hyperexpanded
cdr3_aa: CASSSGGLYEQYF
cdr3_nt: TGTGCCAGCAGTAGCGGGGGGCTCTACGAGCAGTACTTC

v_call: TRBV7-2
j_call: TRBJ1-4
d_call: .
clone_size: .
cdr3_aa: CASSPVATNEKLFF
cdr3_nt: TGTGCCAGCAGCCCAGTTGCAACTAATGAAAAACTGTTTTTT